This T cell receptor (beta chain) was profiled in a study of CD8 T cells in Susac syndrome. It was with random hexamers that about 0.45 to 1 ug RNA was reverse transcribed. With immunoSEQ multiplex PCR, TCR beta CDR3 was amplified across 54 Vbeta and 13 Jbeta. Using its own MiXCR run on the immunoSEQ multiplex PCR reads, TCRdb lists one record per CDR3 protein. The repertoire holds hundreds of thousands of distinct CDR3 sequences, with nearly 97% as singletons. Sequencing was done on a sample of CD4+ T cells from PBMCs. The sequence was obtained from a human donor with multiple sclerosis.

The CDR3 coding sequence is TGTGCCAGCAGTTTCGGCAGGTACACTGAAGCTTTCTTT. Its translation is CASSFGRYTEAFF. The chain couples TRBV12-3 or TRBV12-4 to TRBJ1-1; D remains ambiguous. The CDR3 contains 13 residues. The V gene lost 3 bases and the J gene lost 3 bases, with 8 bases spanning the gap.